Given below is one T cell receptor beta chain in context. Its antigen is currently unknown. The authors distributed each subset's genomic DNA evenly over several immunoSEQ plates. Libraries were prepared by immunoSEQ multiplex PCR; TCRdb keeps only in-frame clonotypes and omits some of them. The profile shows 2,500,000 or so clones, 85% to 95% of them singletons. Germline values: CDR1 KGHSH, CDR2 LQKENI. Between the trimmed V and J ends, which lost 3 bases and 4 bases, there was a span of 14 bases. The CDR3 consists of 15 residues. This sample is part of a study of shared clonotypes between healthy human individuals. Study-level results: Generally, naive subsets came out with larger estimated richness than memory subsets. A handful of donors shared roughly 5% of their naive CD4 clonotypes.

The rearrangement joins TRBV18 to TRBJ2-3; D perhaps matches TRBD1 (5 bases). This sequence was found in a man aged 18 to 29 in good health. The source material was naive CD4+ T cells sorted from blood. Specified subset: CD45RA+ positively selected. In DNA form, the CDR3 reads TGTGCCAGCTCACCCCCCGCACAGGTCCCAGATACGCAGTATTTT. This codes for CASSPPAQVPDTQYF. The full variable domain, completed using reference TRBV18 and TRBJ2-3, is NAGVMQNPRHLVRRRGQEARLRCSPMKGHSHVYWYRQLPEEGLKFMVYLQKENIIDESGMPKERFSAEFPKEGPSILRIQQVVRGDSAAYFCASSPPAQVPDTQYFGPGTRLTVL.